A single sample gave rise to the 28 T cell receptor beta chains below, sequenced in a study of cytomegalovirus exposure and HLA in healthy donors. The PCR contained 60 Vbeta and 13 Jbeta primers. Data came from immunoSEQ multiplex PCR; TCRdb stores just in-frame clones and leaves some out. The table records about 190,000 clones, around 82% of them present only once. The sample was PBMCs. Receptors originate from a boy aged 10-17 years in good health and CMV-seronegative.

This chain joins TRBV11-1 and TRBJ1-1; D is ambiguous. Between the trimmed V and J ends, which lost 5 bases and 0 bases, there was a span of 4 bases. CDR1 is SGHAT and CDR2 is FQDESV in the germline V gene (reference sequence). The CDR3 runs 12 residues. The CDR3 loop is CASSVMNTEAFF. In DNA, the CDR3 is TGTGCCAGCAGCGTCATGAACACTGAAGCTTTCTTT.

The genes are TRBV29-1 and TRBJ2-7, with TRBD1 matching 7 bases. The CDR3 covers 15 residues. The germline V gene encodes CDR1 SQVTM and CDR2 ANQGSEA. V was pared by 0 bases and J by 0 bases, with 5 bases of the junction left unmatched. CDR3 in DNA: TGCAGCGTTGAAGACCCACAGGGGAGCTCCTACGAGCAGTACTTC. Its translation: CSVEDPQGSSYEQYF.

The chain joins TRBV5-6 to TRBJ1-5, with D unclear. Trimming stripped 0 bases from V and 5 bases from J, with 18 bases between. This CDR3 has 17 amino acids. Germline V gives CDR1 SGHDT, CDR2 YYEEEE. The CDR3 nucleotides read TGTGCCAGCAGCTTGGGGAGGTGGTCGGTAGAAGATCAGCCCCAGCATTTT. It encodes CASSLGRWSVEDQPQHF.

The chain joins TRBV27 to TRBJ2-3, with D perhaps TRBD1 (5 bases). This CDR3 is 14 amino acids long. Trimming stripped 4 bases from V and 3 bases from J, with 11 bases between. Germline V gene lookup returns CDR1 MNHEY and CDR2 SMNVEV (reference sequence). CDR3 in DNA: TGTGCCAGCAGTTATGCAAAGGGGACAGATACGCAGTATTTT. Translating gives CASSYAKGTDTQYF.

This clone was recorded once. The rearrangement uses TRBV5-1 and TRBJ1-6; unclear D gene. The CDR3 length is 15 residues. Germline values: CDR1 SGHRS, CDR2 YFSETQ. The ends were cut back, 1 base at V and 8 bases at J, with 13 bases in the middle. The CDR3: CASSLIGVADSPLHF. As DNA, the CDR3 is TGCGCCAGCAGCTTGATAGGCGTTGCGGATTCACCCCTCCACTTT.

This clone was observed a handful of times. This rearrangement joins TRBV5-1 to TRBJ2-2, with D possibly matching TRBD1 (6 bases). Trimming took 2 bases from V and 5 from J, leaving 10 bases between them. The CDR3 extends over 14 amino acids. Germline CDR1 reads SGHRS; CDR2 reads YFSETQ. The CDR3 DNA reads TGCGCCAGCAGCTTCGGGACACCGACCGGGGAGCTGTTTTTT. Its translation: CASSFGTPTGELFF.

This clone showed up just a few times. The rearrangement links TRBV2 to TRBJ1-1; maybe TRBD1 (5 bases). V was trimmed by 7 bases and J by 7 bases, leaving 7 bases between them. Germline lookup yields CDR1 SNHLY and CDR2 FYNNEI. The CDR3 extends over 10 amino acids. CDR3 in amino acids: CASITGEAFF. The DNA of the CDR3 is TGTGCCAGCATTACAGGTGAAGCTTTCTTT.

The gene calls are TRBV5-1 and TRBJ1-5; D might be TRBD1 (5 bases). Trimming left V 0 bases short and J 5 bases short, with 9 bases between. The germline CDR1 and CDR2 sequences are SGHRS and YFSETQ. This CDR3 contains 14 residues. The CDR3 region has the DNA TGCGCCAGCAGCTTGGGGGGCGGTGATCAGCCCCAGCATTTT. Its protein is CASSLGGGDQPQHF.

This clone was detected only once. The chain is built from TRBV30 and TRBJ2-7; 10 nucleotides agree with TRBD1. V lost 3 bases, J lost 4 bases, and 3 bases stayed unmatched. This CDR3 has 13 amino acids. The germline V gene encodes CDR1 GTSNPN and CDR2 SVGIG (reference sequence). This CDR3 reads CAWRDRGSYEQYF. The CDR3 DNA is TGTGCCTGGAGGGACAGGGGGTCATACGAGCAGTACTTC.

The CDR3 is CASSLTGARTEAFF. DNA for the CDR3: TGTGCCAGCAGCTTAACTGGGGCGAGGACTGAAGCTTTCTTT. V gene TRBV7-3 combines with J gene TRBJ1-1; D may be TRBD1 (5 bases). This CDR3 has 14 amino acids. V gave up 0 bases and J gave up 5 bases, with 10 bases separating them. The germline gives CDR1 SGHTA, CDR2 FQGTGA.

The chain couples TRBV19 to TRBJ1-6, with 8 bases lining up with TRBD1. CDR3 length: 15 amino acids. Germline CDR1 LNHDA, CDR2 SQIVND (reference sequence). V gave up 6 bases and J gave up 5 bases; unmatched junction bases: 6. The CDR3 loop is CASSALDRDNSPLHF. In nucleotides, the CDR3 is TGTGCCAGTAGCGCCTTGGACAGGGATAATTCACCCCTCCACTTT.

This chain connects TRBV10-3 to TRBJ1-1, with 11 bases lining up with TRBD1. The CDR3 sequence is 12 residues long. Per germline, CDR1 ENHRY and CDR2 SYGVKD. J lost 10 bases, V lost 6 bases, and 4 bases had no gene match. Here the CDR3 reads CAIRDRGQGAFF. The DNA of the CDR3 is TGTGCCATCAGGGACAGGGGGCAAGGAGCTTTCTTT.

The chain recombines TRBV9 with TRBJ2-2; 8 bases map to TRBD1. The CDR3 spans 19 residues. CDR1 and CDR2 (germline): SGDLS, YYNGEE. The V gene end was trimmed by 0 bases and the J gene end by 5 bases; junction bases not matched to a gene: 15. The DNA for the CDR3 is TGTGCCAGCAGCGTAGCTACATTTGGGGACAGGATTCGAACCGGGGAGCTGTTTTTT. Translating gives CASSVATFGDRIRTGELFF.

J is TRBJ2-7 and V is TRBV5-4; no clear D gene. Germline V gene data show CDR1 as SGHNT and CDR2 as YYREEE (reference sequence). The CDR3 has 14 amino acids. V lost 3 bases and J lost 4, with 14 bases in between. The CDR3 loop reads CASSSEMTSYEQYF. DNA for the CDR3: TGTGCCAGCAGCTCCGAGATGACTTCGTACGAGCAGTACTTC.

The V call is TRBV6-6, the J call TRBJ2-7, with TRBD1 identical over 10 bases. V dropped 5 bases and J dropped 5; count of bases not matched to a gene: 9. In germline, CDR1 is MNHNY, CDR2 SVGAGI (reference sequence). The CDR3 totals 15 residues. The CDR3, as DNA: TGTGCCAGCAGTCTAGGGACAGGGGTACGGGACGAGCAGTACTTC. Translation: CASSLGTGVRDEQYF.

The rearrangement links TRBV19 to TRBJ2-1; TRBD2 agrees at 10 bases. Germline assignment: CDR1 LNHDA and CDR2 SQIVND (reference sequence). This CDR3 comprises 15 residues. V trimming: 1 base; J trimming: 6 bases; junction bases outside the gene matches: 3. The CDR3 sequence is CASSIVLAGTNEQFF. CDR3 DNA sequence: TGTGCCAGTAGTATAGTACTAGCGGGGACCAATGAGCAGTTCTTC. Looking up the rest from reference TRBV19 and TRBJ2-1 gives the full variable domain: DGGITQSPKYLFRKEGQNVTLSCEQNLNHDAMYWYRQDPGQGLRLIYYSQIVNDFQKGDIAEGYSVSREKKESFPLTVTSAQKNPTAFYLCASSIVLAGTNEQFFGPGTRLTVL.

This sequence joins TRBV9 and TRBJ1-6; D is unclear. CDR1 and CDR2 from the germline V gene are SGDLS and YYNGEE. The CDR3 contains 16 residues. Trimming took 0 bases from V and 8 from J, leaving 15 bases between them. The chain's CDR3 is CASSVEGGRSDSPLHF. The CDR3 DNA reads TGTGCCAGCAGCGTAGAGGGAGGGAGATCCGATTCACCCCTCCACTTT.

J is TRBJ2-1 and V is TRBV2, with D perhaps matching TRBD2 (5 bases). V was pared by 8 bases and J by 2 bases, with 16 bases between. The V gene's germline CDR1 is SNHLY and CDR2 FYNNEI. The CDR3 consists of 15 residues. CDR3 in amino acids: CASVPVGSPYNEQFF. CDR3 bases: TGTGCCAGCGTGCCCGTGGGGAGTCCCTACAATGAGCAGTTCTTC.

The chain recombines TRBV11-1 with TRBJ2-5; D gene ambiguous. This CDR3 region has 11 residues. The V end lost 2 bases, the J end lost 4 bases, and 2 bases lay between the germline ends. Looked up from germline, CDR1 is SGHAT and CDR2 is FQDESV (reference sequence). CDR3: CASSLRETQYF. The DNA for the CDR3 is TGTGCCAGCAGCTTACGAGAGACCCAGTACTTC.

J is TRBJ1-1 and V is TRBV6-5, with D perhaps matching TRBD1 (5 bases). Trimming stripped 10 bases from V and 4 bases from J, with 19 bases between. The CDR3 loop spans 14 amino acids. CDR1 and CDR2 (germline): MNHEY, SVGAGI. The CDR3 is CATSAFRVGTEAFF. The CDR3 DNA follows: TGTGCCACCTCAGCATTCAGGGTAGGCACTGAAGCTTTCTTT.

The chain employs TRBV27 and TRBJ1-2; TRBD1 matches 7 bases. CDR3 length equals 14 residues. Germline-derived CDR1 and CDR2 are MNHEY and SMNVEV (reference sequence). Unmatched junction bases numbered 6, after V lost 6 bases and J lost 2 bases. The CDR3 spells CASRDTGENYGYTF. In DNA, the CDR3 is TGTGCCAGCAGGGATACAGGGGAGAACTATGGCTACACCTTC.

This clone occurred a few times. The V gene is TRBV28, the J gene TRBJ2-5; 11 positions match TRBD1. The J call is uncertain, as TRBJ2-7 better fits the DNA end. CDR3 length equals 14 residues. Germline V gene lookup returns CDR1 MDHEN and CDR2 SYDVKM. The CDR3 sequence is CASSIGTGGYEQYF. For the CDR3, the DNA is TGTGCCAGCAGTATCGGGACAGGGGGCTACGAGCAGTACTTC.

V usage is TRBV30 and J usage is TRBJ2-1, with TRBD2 matching 13 bases. V trimming: 0 bases; J trimming: 0 bases; junction bases outside the gene matches: 5. Germline V lookup: CDR1 GTSNPN, CDR2 SVGIG (reference sequence). This CDR3 spans 18 amino acids. CDR3 DNA sequence: TGTGCCTGGAGTGTACGACTAGCGGGAGGAACCTCCTACAATGAGCAGTTCTTC. Translating it yields CAWSVRLAGGTSYNEQFF.

This chain connects TRBV11-2 to TRBJ1-5; D is possibly TRBD1 (5 bases). Germline loops: CDR1 SGHAT, CDR2 FQNNGV. V dropped 0 bases and J dropped 7 bases, with 10 bases sitting between them. This CDR3 contains 14 residues. CDR3 amino acids: CASSLDSGGQPQHF. CDR3 nucleotide sequence: TGTGCCAGCAGCTTAGATTCCGGGGGGCAGCCCCAGCATTTT.

The chain links TRBV19 to TRBJ1-1; perhaps TRBD1 as D (5 bases). With 6 bases removed from V and 1 base from J, the gap between germline ends came to 12 bases. The CDR3 contains 14 residues. CDR1 and CDR2 (germline): LNHDA, SQIVND (reference sequence). The CDR3 loop reads CASRARQTNTEAFF. In nucleotides, the CDR3 is TGTGCCAGTAGGGCTAGACAGACGAACACTGAAGCTTTCTTT.

The sample holds one count of this clone. The CDR3 DNA reads TGCGCCAGCAGCCAAGACCCCGCTAGCGGGGGGGCCCACAATGAGCAGTTCTTC. Encoded protein: CASSQDPASGGAHNEQFF. The rearrangement links TRBV4-3 to TRBJ2-1, with 12 bases identical to TRBD2. The CDR3 is 18 residues long. V was pared by 0 bases and J by 5 bases, with 8 bases of the junction left unmatched. CDR1 and CDR2 (germline): LGHNA, YSLEER.

This rearrangement joins TRBV11-1 to TRBJ1-1, with 7 bases that match TRBD1. The germline CDR1 and CDR2 sequences are SGHAT and FQDESV (reference sequence). The CDR3 spans 14 residues. Germline trimming cut 5 bases from V and 5 bases from J; bases unmatched to any gene: 8. The CDR3 spells CASSRQGLITEAFF. As DNA, the CDR3 is TGTGCCAGCAGCCGACAGGGTTTAATAACTGAAGCTTTCTTT. Full variable domain (missing parts from reference TRBV11-1 and TRBJ1-1): EAEVAQSPRYKITEKSQAVAFWCDPISGHATLYWYRQILGQGPELLVQFQDESVVDDSQLPKDRFSAERLKGVDSTLKIQPAELGDSAMYLCASSRQGLITEAFFGQGTRLTVV.

The V and J genes are TRBV7-3 and TRBJ1-1; 11 bases match TRBD1. The CDR3 runs 15 residues. V lost 2 bases and J lost 4; bases outside the gene matches: 3. CDR1 is SGHTA, CDR2 FQGTGA, per germline. CDR3 loop: CASSLSGTGGTEAFF. CDR3 bases: TGTGCCAGCAGCTTATCCGGGACAGGGGGCACTGAAGCTTTCTTT.